This T cell receptor beta chain originates from a study of blood T cell repertoires in COVID-19. The overall study: Collection of acute and convalescent COVID-19 samples took place in the United States, Italy and Spain.

The germline V gene has CDR1 SGHKS and CDR2 YYEKEE (reference sequence). The CDR3 is 15 amino acids. After removal of 7 bases from V and 8 bases from J, the junction contained 13 bases not matched to a gene. This clone was counted once. The repertoire was sequenced with immunoSEQ multiplex PCR; TCRdb's copy has only in-frame clones and lacks some. The table shows a few hundred thousand clones, with approximately 90% occurring only once. This rearrangement joins TRBV5-5 to TRBJ2-1; 9 bases line up with TRBD2. This clonotype was sampled from a middle-aged man who had recovered from COVID-19. Sequenced: PBMCs or T cells enriched from blood (not recorded which). As DNA, the CDR3 is TGTGCCAGCTGTAGCGGGACTAGCAAAATCGATGAGCAGTTCTTC. Translating gives CASCSGTSKIDEQFF.